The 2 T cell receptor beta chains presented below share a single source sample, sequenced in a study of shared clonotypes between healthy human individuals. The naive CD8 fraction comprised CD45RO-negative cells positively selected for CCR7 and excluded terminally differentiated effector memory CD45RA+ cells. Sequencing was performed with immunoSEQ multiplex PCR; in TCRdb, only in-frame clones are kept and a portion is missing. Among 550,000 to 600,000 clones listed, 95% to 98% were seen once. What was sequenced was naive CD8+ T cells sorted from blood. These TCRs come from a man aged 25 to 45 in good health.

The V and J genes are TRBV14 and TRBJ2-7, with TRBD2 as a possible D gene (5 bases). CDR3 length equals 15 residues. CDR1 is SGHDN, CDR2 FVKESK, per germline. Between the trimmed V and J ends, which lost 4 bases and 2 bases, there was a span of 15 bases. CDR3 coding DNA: TGTGCCAGCAGCCGCCCAGGCCAGAGGGCCTACGAGCAGTACTTC. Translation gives CASSRPGQRAYEQYF.

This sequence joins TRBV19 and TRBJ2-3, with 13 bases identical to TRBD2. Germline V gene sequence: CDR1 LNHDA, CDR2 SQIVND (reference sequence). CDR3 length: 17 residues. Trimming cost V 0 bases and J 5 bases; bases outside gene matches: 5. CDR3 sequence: CASSIEPGLAGLDTQYF. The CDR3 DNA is TGTGCCAGTAGTATAGAACCGGGACTAGCGGGATTAGATACGCAGTATTTT. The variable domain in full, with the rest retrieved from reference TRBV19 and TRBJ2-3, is DGGITQSPKYLFRKEGQNVTLSCEQNLNHDAMYWYRQDPGQGLRLIYYSQIVNDFQKGDIAEGYSVSREKKESFPLTVTSAQKNPTAFYLCASSIEPGLAGLDTQYFGPGTRLTVL.